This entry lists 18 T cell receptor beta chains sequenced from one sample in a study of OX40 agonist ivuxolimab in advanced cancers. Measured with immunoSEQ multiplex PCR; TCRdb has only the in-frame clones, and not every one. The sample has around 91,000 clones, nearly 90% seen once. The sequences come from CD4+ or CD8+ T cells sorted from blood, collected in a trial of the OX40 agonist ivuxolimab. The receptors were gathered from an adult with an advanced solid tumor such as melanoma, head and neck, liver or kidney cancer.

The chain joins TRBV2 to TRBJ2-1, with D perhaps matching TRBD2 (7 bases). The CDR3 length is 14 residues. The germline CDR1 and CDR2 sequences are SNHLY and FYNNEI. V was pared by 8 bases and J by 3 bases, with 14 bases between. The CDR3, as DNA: TGTGCCAGCGTGGCGGGGGCGAACTACAATGAGCAGTTCTTC. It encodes CASVAGANYNEQFF. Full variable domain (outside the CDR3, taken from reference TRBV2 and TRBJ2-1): EPEVTQTPSHQVTQMGQEVILRCVPISNHLYFYWYRQILGQKVEFLVSFYNNEISEKSEIFDDQFSVERPDGSNFTLKIRSTKLEDSAMYFCASVAGANYNEQFFGPGTRLTVL.

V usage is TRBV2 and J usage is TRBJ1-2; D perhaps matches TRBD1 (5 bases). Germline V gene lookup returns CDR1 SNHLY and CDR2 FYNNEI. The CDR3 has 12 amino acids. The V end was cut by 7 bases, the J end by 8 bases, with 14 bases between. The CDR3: CASILGGEGYTF. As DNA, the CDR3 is TGTGCCAGCATCCTCGGGGGGGAAGGCTACACCTTC.

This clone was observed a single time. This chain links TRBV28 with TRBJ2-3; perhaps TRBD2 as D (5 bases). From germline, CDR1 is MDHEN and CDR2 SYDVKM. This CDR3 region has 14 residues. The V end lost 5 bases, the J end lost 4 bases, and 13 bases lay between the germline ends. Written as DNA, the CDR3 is TGTGCCAGCAGTCCGATACTAGGGTCAGATACGCAGTATTTT. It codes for CASSPILGSDTQYF.

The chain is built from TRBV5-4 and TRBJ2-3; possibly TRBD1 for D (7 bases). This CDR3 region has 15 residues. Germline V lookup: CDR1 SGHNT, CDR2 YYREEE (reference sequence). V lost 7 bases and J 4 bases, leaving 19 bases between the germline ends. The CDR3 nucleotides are TGTGCCAGCTCCGGTTTAGGAGGGACAGCAGATACGCAGTATTTT. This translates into CASSGLGGTADTQYF.

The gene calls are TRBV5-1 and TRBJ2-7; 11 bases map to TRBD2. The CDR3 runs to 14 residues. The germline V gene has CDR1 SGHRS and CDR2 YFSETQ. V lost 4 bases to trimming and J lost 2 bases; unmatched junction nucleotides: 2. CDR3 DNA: TGCGCCAGCAGCGTGACTAGCGGGGCCTACGAGCAGTACGTC. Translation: CASSVTSGAYEQYV.

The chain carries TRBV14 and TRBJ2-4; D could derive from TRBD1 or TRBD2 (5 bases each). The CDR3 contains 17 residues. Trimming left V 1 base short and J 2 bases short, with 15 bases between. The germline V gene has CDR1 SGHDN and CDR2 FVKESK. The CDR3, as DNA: TGTGCCAGCAGCCAAGTGTGGGGGTTCATGTCCAAAAACATTCAGTACTTC. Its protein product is CASSQVWGFMSKNIQYF.

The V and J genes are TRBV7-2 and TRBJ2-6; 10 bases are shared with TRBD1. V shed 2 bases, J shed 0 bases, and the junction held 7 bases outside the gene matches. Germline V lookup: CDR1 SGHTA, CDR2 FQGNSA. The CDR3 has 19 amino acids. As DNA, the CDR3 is TGTGCCAGCAGCTTACCTAAGACAGGGGGCACCTCTGGGGCCAACGTCCTGACTTTC. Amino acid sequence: CASSLPKTGGTSGANVLTF.

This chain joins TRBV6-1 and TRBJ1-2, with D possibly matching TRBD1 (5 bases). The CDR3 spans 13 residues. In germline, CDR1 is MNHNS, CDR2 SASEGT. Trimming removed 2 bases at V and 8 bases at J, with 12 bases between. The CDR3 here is CASSERWNRGYTF. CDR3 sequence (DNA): TGTGCCAGCAGTGAACGATGGAACAGGGGCTACACCTTC.

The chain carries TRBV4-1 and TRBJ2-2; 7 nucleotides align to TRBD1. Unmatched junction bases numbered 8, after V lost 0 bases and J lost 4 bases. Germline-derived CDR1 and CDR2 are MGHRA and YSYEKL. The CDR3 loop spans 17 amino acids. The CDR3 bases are TGCGCCAGCAGCCAAGAAGCCGACAGGGCAGGCACCGGGGAGCTGTTTTTT. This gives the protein CASSQEADRAGTGELFF.

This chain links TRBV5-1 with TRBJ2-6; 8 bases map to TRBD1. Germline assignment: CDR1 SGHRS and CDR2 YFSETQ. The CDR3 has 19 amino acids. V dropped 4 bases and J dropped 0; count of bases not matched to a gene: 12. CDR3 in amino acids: CASSARSTGAHSGANVLTF. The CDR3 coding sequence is TGCGCCAGCAGCGCCCGATCGACAGGGGCCCACTCTGGGGCCAACGTCCTGACTTTC.

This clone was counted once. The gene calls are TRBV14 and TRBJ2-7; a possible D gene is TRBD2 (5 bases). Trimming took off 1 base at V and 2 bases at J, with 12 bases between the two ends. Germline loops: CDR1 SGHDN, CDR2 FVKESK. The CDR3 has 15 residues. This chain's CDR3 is CASSQVGVLAYEQYF. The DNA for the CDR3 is TGTGCCAGCAGCCAAGTCGGGGTCCTGGCCTACGAGCAGTACTTC. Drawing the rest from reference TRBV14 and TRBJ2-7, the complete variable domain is EAGVTQFPSHSVIEKGQTVTLRCDPISGHDNLYWYRRVMGKEIKFLLHFVKESKQDESGMPNNRFLAERTGGTYSTLKVQPAELEDSGVYFCASSQVGVLAYEQYFGPGTRLTVT.

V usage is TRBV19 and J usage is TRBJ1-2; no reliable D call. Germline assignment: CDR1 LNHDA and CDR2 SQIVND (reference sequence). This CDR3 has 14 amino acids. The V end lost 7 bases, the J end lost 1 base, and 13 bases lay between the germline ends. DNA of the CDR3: TGTGCCAGTATTGGGAGCGGTCTTAACTATGGCTACACCTTC. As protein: CASIGSGLNYGYTF.

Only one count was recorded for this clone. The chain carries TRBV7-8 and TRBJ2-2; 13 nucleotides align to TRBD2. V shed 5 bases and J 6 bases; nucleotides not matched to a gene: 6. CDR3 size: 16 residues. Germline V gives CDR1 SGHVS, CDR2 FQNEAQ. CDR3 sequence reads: CASSATSGGYPGELFF. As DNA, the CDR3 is TGTGCCAGCAGCGCGACTAGCGGGGGGTATCCCGGGGAGCTGTTTTTT.

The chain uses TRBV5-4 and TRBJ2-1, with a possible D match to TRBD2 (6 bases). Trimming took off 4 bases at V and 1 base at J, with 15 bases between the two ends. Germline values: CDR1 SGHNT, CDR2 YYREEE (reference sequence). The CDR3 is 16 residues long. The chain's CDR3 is CASSGPGETSYNEQFF. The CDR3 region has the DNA TGTGCCAGCAGCGGCCCGGGAGAGACTTCCTACAATGAGCAGTTCTTC. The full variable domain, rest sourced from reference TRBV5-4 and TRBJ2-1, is ETGVTQSPTHLIKTRGQQVTLRCSSQSGHNTVSWYQQALGQGPQFIFQYYREEENGRGNFPPRFSGLQFPNYSSELNVNALELDDSALYLCASSGPGETSYNEQFFGPGTRLTVL.

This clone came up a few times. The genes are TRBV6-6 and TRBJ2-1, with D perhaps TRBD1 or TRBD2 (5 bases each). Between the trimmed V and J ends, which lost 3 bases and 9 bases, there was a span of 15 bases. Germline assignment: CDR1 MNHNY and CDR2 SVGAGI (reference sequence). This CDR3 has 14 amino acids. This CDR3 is CASSYSGRDGEQFF. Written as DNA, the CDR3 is TGTGCCAGCAGTTATTCAGGCAGGGACGGTGAGCAGTTCTTC.

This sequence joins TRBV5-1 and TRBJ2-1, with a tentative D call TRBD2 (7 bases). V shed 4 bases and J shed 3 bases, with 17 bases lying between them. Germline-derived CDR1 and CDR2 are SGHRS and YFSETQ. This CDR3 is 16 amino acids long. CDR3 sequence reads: CASSPLGGGSYNEQFF. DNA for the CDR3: TGCGCCAGCAGCCCCCTTGGGGGCGGGAGCTACAATGAGCAGTTCTTC.

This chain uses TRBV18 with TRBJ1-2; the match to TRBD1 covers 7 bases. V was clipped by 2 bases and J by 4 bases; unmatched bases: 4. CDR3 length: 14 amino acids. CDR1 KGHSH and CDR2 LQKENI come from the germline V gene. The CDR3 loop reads CASSPTGEGYGYTF. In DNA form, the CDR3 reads TGTGCCAGCTCACCAACAGGGGAGGGCTATGGCTACACCTTC.

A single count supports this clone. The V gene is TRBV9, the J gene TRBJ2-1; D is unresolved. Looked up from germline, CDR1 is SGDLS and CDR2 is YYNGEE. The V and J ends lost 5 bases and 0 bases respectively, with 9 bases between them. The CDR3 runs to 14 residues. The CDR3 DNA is TGTGCCAGCAGGCCCCTCAGCTCCTACAATGAGCAGTTCTTC. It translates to CASRPLSSYNEQFF.